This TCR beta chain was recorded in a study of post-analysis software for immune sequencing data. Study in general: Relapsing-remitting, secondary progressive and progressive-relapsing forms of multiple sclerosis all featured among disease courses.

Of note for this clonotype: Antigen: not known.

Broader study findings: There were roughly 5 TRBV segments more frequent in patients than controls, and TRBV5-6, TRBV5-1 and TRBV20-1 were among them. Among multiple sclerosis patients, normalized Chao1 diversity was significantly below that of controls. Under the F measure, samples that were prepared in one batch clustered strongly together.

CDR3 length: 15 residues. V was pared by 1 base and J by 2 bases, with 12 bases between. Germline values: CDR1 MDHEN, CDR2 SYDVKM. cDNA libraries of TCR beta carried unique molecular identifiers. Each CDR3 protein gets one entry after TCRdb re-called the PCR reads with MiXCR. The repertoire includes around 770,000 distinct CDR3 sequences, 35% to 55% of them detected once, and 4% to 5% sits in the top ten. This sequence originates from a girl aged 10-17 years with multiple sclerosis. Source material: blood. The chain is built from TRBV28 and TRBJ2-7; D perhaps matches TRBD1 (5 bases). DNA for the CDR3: TGTGCCAGCAGTTTATCACTCCAGGGTCCCTACGAGCAGTACTTC. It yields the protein CASSLSLQGPYEQYF.